Listed below are T cell receptor beta chains from one sample, sequenced in a study of blood T cell repertoires in COVID-19. TCRdb keeps only in-frame clones here, not all; method: immunoSEQ multiplex PCR. Here the sample spans 160,000 or so clones, roughly 88% being singletons. The material sequenced was PBMCs or T cells enriched from blood (not recorded which). The receptors originated from a woman between 45 and 65 years old who had recovered from COVID-19. Both conserved end residues are part of each CDR3. The D gene is left open where the match is weak. A row's size may be missing; if present it is once, few, many or a size class.

J: TRBJ2-2; size: few; V: TRBV6-4; D: TRBD1; length: 13; CDR3: CASSLTGSGELFF; DNA: TGTGCCAGCAGCCTGACAGGGAGCGGGGAGCTGTTTTTT
J: TRBJ1-1; size: .; V: TRBV6-5; D: .; length: 11; CDR3: CASSSSTEAFF; DNA: TGTGCCAGCAGTTCGAGCACTGAAGCTTTCTTT
J: TRBJ2-2; size: .; V: TRBV7-6; D: TRBD1; length: 18; CDR3: CASSVGQGIWSNTGELFF; DNA: TGTGCCAGCAGCGTTGGACAGGGGATTTGGTCGAACACCGGGGAGCTGTTTTTT
J: TRBJ1-1; size: .; V: TRBV30; D: TRBD1; length: 13; CDR3: CAWRYRGDTEAFF; DNA: TGTGCCTGGAGATACAGGGGGGACACTGAAGCTTTCTTT
J: TRBJ1-2; size: .; V: TRBV5-4; D: .; length: 17; CDR3: CASSLSGTRRAMYGYTF; DNA: TGTGCCAGCAGCTTGTCTGGGACAAGGCGAGCAATGTATGGCTACACCTTC
J: TRBJ1-1; size: .; V: TRBV6-5; D: TRBD1; length: 16; CDR3: CASSYLQTGGNTEAFF; DNA: TGTGCCAGCAGTTATTTACAGACAGGGGGAAACACTGAAGCTTTCTTT
J: TRBJ1-1; size: .; V: TRBV7-2; D: TRBD1; length: 17; CDR3: CASSAVPLTGGAGGAFF; DNA: TGTGCCAGCAGCGCCGTCCCGTTGACAGGGGGCGCGGGTGGAGCTTTCTTT
J: TRBJ1-2; size: .; V: TRBV5-4; D: .; length: 14; CDR3: CASSFGQTNYGYTF; DNA: TGTGCCAGCAGCTTCGGACAGACTAACTATGGCTACACCTTC
J: TRBJ2-2; size: .; V: TRBV20-1; D: .; length: 11; CDR3: CSAGDSGELFF; DNA: TGCAGTGCTGGGGACTCCGGGGAGCTGTTTTTT
J: TRBJ2-3; size: .; V: TRBV9; D: .; length: 13; CDR3: CASSRSFTDTQYF; DNA: TGTGCCAGCAGCAGGAGTTTCACAGATACGCAGTATTTT
J: TRBJ1-2; size: .; V: TRBV14; D: TRBD1; length: 13; CDR3: CASSPGQNYGYTF; DNA: TGTGCCAGCAGCCCGGGACAGAACTATGGCTACACCTTC
J: TRBJ1-1; size: once; V: TRBV6-5; D: .; length: 13; CDR3: CASSYEEFTEAFF; DNA: TGTGCCAGCAGTTACGAAGAGTTTACTGAAGCTTTCTTT
J: TRBJ2-2; size: .; V: TRBV11-2; D: TRBD2; length: 20; CDR3: CASSLERLAGASVNTGELFF; DNA: TGTGCCAGCAGCTTAGAGCGGCTAGCGGGGGCCTCTGTGAACACCGGGGAGCTGTTTTTT
J: TRBJ1-2; size: .; V: TRBV27; D: .; length: 15; CDR3: CASSSSRKISYGYTF; DNA: TGTGCCAGCAGTTCGTCCAGAAAGATTTCCTATGGCTACACCTTC
J: TRBJ1-6; size: .; V: TRBV18; D: TRBD1; length: 17; CDR3: CASSPKGPGQHNSPLHF; DNA: TGTGCCAGCTCACCAAAGGGACCGGGACAGCACAATTCACCCCTCCACTTT
J: TRBJ1-2; size: .; V: TRBV19; D: TRBD1; length: 15; CDR3: CASTLITGTGSGYTF; DNA: TGTGCCAGTACCCTGATAACCGGGACAGGGTCTGGCTACACCTTC
J: TRBJ2-3; size: few; V: TRBV9; D: .; length: 12; CDR3: CASSQPTNTQYF; DNA: TGTGCCAGCAGCCAACCCACTAATACGCAGTATTTT
J: TRBJ1-2; size: .; V: TRBV27; D: .; length: 16; CDR3: CASSLSGPSGYYGYTF; DNA: TGTGCCAGCAGTCTATCCGGGCCCTCAGGGTATTATGGCTACACCTTC
J: TRBJ2-5; size: .; V: TRBV7-9; D: TRBD1; length: 14; CDR3: CASSGTGTGLTQYF; DNA: TGTGCCAGCAGCGGTACCGGGACAGGGTTAACCCAGTACTTC
J: TRBJ1-3; size: once; V: TRBV25-1; D: TRBD1; length: 16; CDR3: CASRGTGAYSGNTIYF; DNA: TGTGCCAGCAGGGGGACAGGGGCCTACTCTGGAAACACCATATATTTT
J: TRBJ1-4; size: .; V: TRBV7-8; D: .; length: 14; CDR3: CASSLERTNEKLFF; DNA: TGTGCCAGCAGCTTAGAGCGCACAAATGAAAAACTGTTTTTT
J: TRBJ2-1; size: .; V: TRBV27; D: .; length: 14; CDR3: CASSFQGSYNEQFF; DNA: TGTGCCAGCAGTTTCCAGGGCTCCTACAATGAGCAGTTCTTC
J: TRBJ1-1; size: .; V: TRBV12-5; D: TRBD1; length: 13; CDR3: CASGSSQGPEAFF; DNA: TGTGCTAGTGGTTCCTCACAGGGGCCTGAAGCTTTCTTT
J: TRBJ2-3; size: .; V: TRBV7-9; D: .; length: 11; CDR3: CATSPLDTQYF; DNA: TGTGCCACCTCCCCCCTGGATACGCAGTATTTT
J: TRBJ2-5; size: .; V: TRBV4-1; D: .; length: 15; CDR3: CASSHSPGDQETQYF; DNA: TGCGCCAGCAGCCATAGCCCGGGGGACCAAGAGACCCAGTACTTC
J: TRBJ2-1; size: .; V: TRBV7-9; D: .; length: 11; CDR3: CASSGSGEQFF; DNA: TGTGCCAGCAGCGGCAGTGGTGAGCAGTTCTTC
J: TRBJ2-1; size: .; V: TRBV7-3; D: TRBD1; length: 14; CDR3: CASSSRGPYNEQFF; DNA: TGTGCCAGCAGCTCTAGGGGGCCCTACAATGAGCAGTTCTTC
J: TRBJ1-3; size: .; V: TRBV4-2; D: .; length: 15; CDR3: CASSQGLLSGNTIYF; DNA: TGTGCCAGCAGCCAAGGACTCCTCTCTGGAAACACCATATATTTT
J: TRBJ2-7; size: few; V: TRBV2; D: .; length: 14; CDR3: CASTPDRRAYEQYF; DNA: TGTGCCAGCACTCCGGACAGGAGGGCCTACGAGCAGTACTTC
J: TRBJ2-1; size: .; V: TRBV11-1; D: .; length: 15; CDR3: CASSQRRQLRNEQFF; DNA: TGTGCCAGCAGCCAACGTAGACAGCTCCGAAATGAGCAGTTCTTC
J: TRBJ1-3; size: .; V: TRBV12-3/TRBV12-4; D: .; length: 13; CDR3: CASSLGGGNTIYF; DNA: TGTGCCAGCAGTTTGGGTGGAGGTAACACCATATATTTT
J: TRBJ2-1; size: .; V: TRBV5-4; D: .; length: 15; CDR3: CASSPRAEPRGEQFF; DNA: TGTGCCAGCAGCCCCCGGGCCGAACCTAGGGGTGAGCAGTTCTTC
J: TRBJ2-3; size: .; V: TRBV6-4; D: .; length: 15; CDR3: CASSPTGTLTDTQYF; DNA: TGTGCCAGCAGCCCGACAGGTACCCTCACAGATACGCAGTATTTT
J: TRBJ2-3; size: .; V: TRBV7-2; D: .; length: 14; CDR3: CASSLARGTDTQYF; DNA: TGTGCCAGCAGCTTAGCGAGGGGCACAGATACGCAGTATTTT
J: TRBJ2-7; size: .; V: TRBV19; D: TRBD1; length: 16; CDR3: CASSIVETGLWYEQYF; DNA: TGTGCCAGTAGTATAGTGGAGACAGGGTTATGGTACGAGCAGTACTTC
J: TRBJ1-5; size: .; V: TRBV7-9; D: .; length: 15; CDR3: CASSSTGPLNQPQHF; DNA: TGTGCCAGCAGCTCAACAGGGCCCCTCAATCAGCCCCAGCATTTT
J: TRBJ2-5; size: .; V: TRBV27; D: TRBD2; length: 15; CDR3: CASSLATSGAETQYF; DNA: TGTGCCAGCAGTTTAGCGACTAGCGGGGCAGAGACCCAGTACTTC
J: TRBJ1-5; size: .; V: TRBV12-5; D: .; length: 16; CDR3: CASGFAEGAMGQPQHF; DNA: TGTGCTAGTGGTTTCGCCGAGGGCGCGATGGGTCAGCCCCAGCATTTT
J: TRBJ1-1; size: .; V: TRBV7-9; D: TRBD1; length: 14; CDR3: CASSSPGQGTKAFF; DNA: TGTGCCAGCAGCTCTCCCGGACAGGGTACGAAAGCTTTCTTT
J: TRBJ2-1; size: .; V: TRBV25-1; D: .; length: 12; CDR3: CASSESLLEQFF; DNA: TGTGCCAGCAGTGAATCCCTGTTAGAGCAGTTCTTC
J: TRBJ1-4; size: few; V: TRBV30; D: .; length: 12; CDR3: CAWSVAPEKLFF; DNA: TGTGCCTGGAGTGTGGCACCTGAAAAACTGTTTTTT
J: TRBJ2-2; size: few; V: TRBV19; D: .; length: 17; CDR3: CASSIGRGQLNTGELFF; DNA: TGTGCCAGTAGTATAGGGAGGGGACAGTTAAACACCGGGGAGCTGTTTTTT
J: TRBJ1-5; size: .; V: TRBV18; D: .; length: 14; CDR3: CASSLDSSNQPQHF; DNA: TGTGCCAGCTCACTTGACAGTAGCAATCAGCCCCAGCATTTT
J: TRBJ2-7; size: .; V: TRBV11-3; D: TRBD2; length: 16; CDR3: CASSLSVGAGPDEQYF; DNA: TGTGCCAGCAGCTTAAGCGTGGGAGCGGGGCCGGACGAGCAGTACTTC
J: TRBJ1-1; size: .; V: TRBV10-3; D: .; length: 13; CDR3: CAISEDGVTEAFF; DNA: TGTGCCATCAGTGAGGACGGGGTTACTGAAGCTTTCTTT
J: TRBJ2-7; size: .; V: TRBV7-2; D: TRBD1; length: 17; CDR3: CASSLFSTGTGDYEQYF; DNA: TGTGCCAGCAGCTTATTCTCTACCGGGACAGGGGACTACGAGCAGTACTTC
J: TRBJ2-4; size: .; V: TRBV7-9; D: .; length: 13; CDR3: CASSPGAKNIQYF; DNA: TGTGCCAGCAGCCCGGGGGCCAAAAACATTCAGTACTTC
J: TRBJ1-1; size: once; V: TRBV6-5; D: .; length: 11; CDR3: CASRGAREAFF; DNA: TGTGCCAGCAGGGGAGCCAGAGAAGCTTTCTTT
J: TRBJ1-1; size: .; V: TRBV2; D: .; length: 10; CDR3: CARGGGQAFF; DNA: TGTGCCAGGGGGGGAGGGCAAGCTTTCTTT
J: TRBJ2-7; size: once; V: TRBV11-3; D: .; length: 15; CDR3: CASSFEGAGAYEQYF; DNA: TGTGCCAGCAGCTTCGAGGGAGCCGGGGCCTACGAGCAGTACTTC
J: TRBJ1-5; size: .; V: TRBV2; D: .; length: 14; CDR3: CASSVGGGNQPQHF; DNA: TGTGCCAGCAGTGTCGGAGGGGGCAATCAGCCCCAGCATTTT
J: TRBJ1-5; size: .; V: TRBV6-5; D: TRBD1; length: 13; CDR3: CASRGTGGQPQHF; DNA: TGTGCCAGCCGCGGGACAGGTGGTCAGCCCCAGCATTTT